The 8 T cell receptor beta chains presented below share a single source sample, sequenced in a study of blood T cell repertoires in COVID-19 (dated by TCRdb to the early 2020s). Libraries came from the immunoSEQ multiplex PCR assay. TCRdb carries this immuneACCESS record with in-frame sequences only. Its versions omit some clonotypes, under half of them owing to an unresolved V gene in the studies checked, with the rest unexplained. This sample comprises more than 95,000 clones, approximately 80% of them detected only once. Approximately 3.9% of the sample goes to the ten largest clones. The sample taken for sequencing was peripheral blood. Every receptor here comes from a woman between 50 and 59 years old with acute or convalescent COVID-19.

The chain combines TRBV19 with TRBJ1-1; D is uncertain. Germline V gene sequence: CDR1 LNHDA, CDR2 SQIVND (reference sequence). The CDR3 is 13 amino acids. The ends were cut back, 3 bases at V and 1 base at J, with 6 bases in the middle. This CDR3 reads CASSIFRNTEAFF. For the CDR3, the DNA is TGTGCCAGTAGTATTTTTCGGAACACTGAAGCTTTCTTT.

The chain is built from TRBV11-2 and TRBJ1-5, with a possible D match to TRBD1 (5 bases). V was pared by 2 bases and J by 5 bases, with 10 bases between. The germline V gene has CDR1 SGHAT and CDR2 FQNNGV. The CDR3 spans 14 residues. CDR3 residues: CASSLQGIDQPQHF. In DNA, the CDR3 is TGTGCCAGCAGCTTACAGGGAATCGATCAGCCCCAGCATTTT.

The V and J genes are TRBV19 and TRBJ1-5; D possibly corresponds to TRBD1 (6 bases). The CDR3 consists of 16 residues. Looked up from germline, CDR1 is LNHDA and CDR2 is SQIVND (reference sequence). The V end was cut by 1 base, the J end by 6 bases, with 16 bases between. CDR3 loop: CASSIGHRALSQPQHF. CDR3 nucleotide sequence: TGTGCCAGTAGTATAGGCCACAGGGCCTTATCTCAGCCCCAGCATTTT. The complete variable domain, with remaining parts taken from reference TRBV19 and TRBJ1-5, reads DGGITQSPKYLFRKEGQNVTLSCEQNLNHDAMYWYRQDPGQGLRLIYYSQIVNDFQKGDIAEGYSVSREKKESFPLTVTSAQKNPTAFYLCASSIGHRALSQPQHFGDGTRLSIL.

Comment on this clone: The sample contains more than one DNA sequence encoding this CDR3. The chain has TRBV19 and TRBJ1-5; D not resolved. CDR3 length equals 14 residues. Trimming pared 3 bases from V and 5 bases from J, leaving 11 bases between. Germline CDR1 and CDR2: LNHDA and SQIVND (reference sequence). In DNA, the CDR3 is TGTGCCAGTAGTATTAGCGGTGGAGATCAGCCCCAGCATTTT. Translated, it gives CASSISGGDQPQHF. The entire variable domain, with the rest obtained from reference TRBV19 and TRBJ1-5, is as follows: DGGITQSPKYLFRKEGQNVTLSCEQNLNHDAMYWYRQDPGQGLRLIYYSQIVNDFQKGDIAEGYSVSREKKESFPLTVTSAQKNPTAFYLCASSISGGDQPQHFGDGTRLSIL.

This clone has a handful of counts. This chain links TRBV4-1 with TRBJ1-2; tentatively, D is TRBD1 (5 bases). This CDR3 is built from 16 residues. Germline assignment: CDR1 MGHRA and CDR2 YSYEKL. V was cut by 0 bases and J by 6 bases, with 17 bases left in between. The CDR3 sequence: CASSQDALSWGDGYTF. In DNA form, the CDR3 reads TGCGCCAGCAGCCAAGATGCCTTATCTTGGGGGGATGGCTACACCTTC.

V usage is TRBV27 and J usage is TRBJ2-1; 7 bases agree with TRBD2. This CDR3 contains 16 residues. The junction had 3 bases not matched to a gene; V was cut back by 1 base and J by 0 bases. Germline lookup yields CDR1 MNHEY and CDR2 SMNVEV (reference sequence). In DNA, the CDR3 is TGTGCCAGCAGTTTATTGGGGGAGGGCTCCTACAATGAGCAGTTCTTC. Amino acid sequence: CASSLLGEGSYNEQFF.

The V gene is TRBV20-1, the J gene TRBJ1-4; no firm D call. The germline V gene encodes CDR1 DFQATT and CDR2 SNEGSKA (reference sequence). Trimming took off 3 bases at V and 1 base at J, with 6 bases between the two ends. CDR3 length equals 13 residues. Here the CDR3 reads CSASDGTNEKLFF. The CDR3 DNA sequence: TGCAGTGCTAGTGACGGAACTAATGAAAAACTGTTTTTT.

The rearrangement uses TRBV15 and TRBJ2-1; TRBD2 matches at 9 bases. V shed 0 bases, J shed 9 bases, and the junction held 21 bases outside the gene matches. The CDR3 extends over 20 amino acids. The germline CDR1 and CDR2 sequences are LNHNV and YYDKDF (reference sequence). The CDR3 loop is CATSRDRVGVVAGASIEQFF. CDR3 DNA sequence: TGTGCCACCAGCAGAGATAGAGTGGGTGTGGTAGCGGGGGCATCTATTGAGCAGTTCTTC.